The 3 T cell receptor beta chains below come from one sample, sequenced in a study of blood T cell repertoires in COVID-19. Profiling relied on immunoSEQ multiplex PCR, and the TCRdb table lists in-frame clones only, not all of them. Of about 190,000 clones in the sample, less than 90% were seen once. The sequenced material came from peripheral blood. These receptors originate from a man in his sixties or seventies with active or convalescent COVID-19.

The CDR3 DNA is TGTGCCAGCAGCCGATCGCCTACAGGGGTAATCATTGACACCATATATTTT. Translation: CASSRSPTGVIIDTIYF. The gene calls are TRBV5-6 and TRBJ1-3; 7 bases agree with TRBD1. The junction had 18 bases not matched to a gene; V was cut back by 4 bases and J by 8 bases. CDR1 and CDR2 (germline): SGHDT, YYEEEE. CDR3 length: 17 residues.

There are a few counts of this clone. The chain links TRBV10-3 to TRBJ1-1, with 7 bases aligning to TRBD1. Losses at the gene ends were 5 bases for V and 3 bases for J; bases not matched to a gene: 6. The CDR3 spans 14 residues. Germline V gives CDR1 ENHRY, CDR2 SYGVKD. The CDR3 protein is CAISRQGSDTEAFF. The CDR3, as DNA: TGTGCCATCAGTCGACAGGGATCGGACACTGAAGCTTTCTTT.

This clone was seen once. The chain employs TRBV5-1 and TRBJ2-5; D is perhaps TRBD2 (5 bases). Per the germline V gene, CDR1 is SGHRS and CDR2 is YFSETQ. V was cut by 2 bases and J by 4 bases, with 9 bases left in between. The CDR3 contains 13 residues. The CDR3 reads CASSFREGETQYF. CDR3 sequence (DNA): TGCGCCAGCAGCTTCAGAGAGGGAGAGACCCAGTACTTC.